This is a list of T cell receptor beta chains from one sample in a study of patients and donors after allogeneic stem cell transplantation. TCRdb re-called the RT-PCR reads through MiXCR, storing one row per CDR3 protein. The sample consists of around 90,000 distinct CDR3 sequences, 45% to 50% of them appearing once. Sequencing used blood, either unsorted or a sorted T cell fraction (not recorded which). Every receptor here comes from a human donor who was either an allogeneic HSCT recipient or a stem cell or donor lymphocyte infusion donor (not recorded which). It is not recorded whose cells these are; they may come from a transplant donor. Each CDR3 is given with its conserved first and last residue. A D gene is named only where the DNA matches it firmly. Expanded clones get a size class; other rows say once, few or many, or leave the size out.

j_call clone_size d_call v_call cdr3_nt cdr3_aa
TRBJ1-3 few . TRBV15 TGTGCCACCAGCAGAGAACCCAGTTTGGGAAACACCATATATTTT CATSREPSLGNTIYF
TRBJ1-1 . . TRBV5-6 TGTGCCAGCAGCTTCCGACCTTCCCCCACTGAAGCTTTCTTT CASSFRPSPTEAFF
TRBJ1-1 . . TRBV19 TGTGCCAGTAGTGCCCCCAAAGAGGGTTTGTACACTGAAGCTTTCTTT CASSAPKEGLYTEAFF
TRBJ1-5 . TRBD1 TRBV28 TGTGCCAGCAGGCAGGGGGTCCGAGGTCAGCCCCAGCATTTT CASRQGVRGQPQHF
TRBJ1-2 few . TRBV4-3 TGCGCCAGCAGCCAAGATCTGAGTAACTATGGCTACACCTTC CASSQDLSNYGYTF
TRBJ1-1 few . TRBV29-1 TGCAGCGTTGTCGGCGGCACTGAAGCTTTCTTT CSVVGGTEAFF
TRBJ1-2 . . TRBV6-6 TGTGCCAGCAGTTACTCAGAAAGTCGACAGACCCGGGGCTACACCTTC CASSYSESRQTRGYTF
TRBJ2-7 . . TRBV6-2/TRBV6-3 TGTGCCAGCAGTTACGAACGACGCGGGAACTACGAGCAGTACTTC CASSYERRGNYEQYF
TRBJ2-1 . TRBD2 TRBV9 TGTGCCAGCAGCGGCGGGACTAGTATTTACAATGAGCAGTTCTTC CASSGGTSIYNEQFF
TRBJ2-5 . TRBD2 TRBV7-3 TGTGCCAGCAGGTTTCTAGCGGGAGAAGAGACCCAGTACTTC CASRFLAGEETQYF
TRBJ1-1 few . TRBV4-3 TGCGCCAGCAGCCACAACCCCTCACAGGGTAGCACTGAAGCTTTCTTT CASSHNPSQGSTEAFF
TRBJ1-2 once . TRBV4-3 TGCGCCAGCAGCCACTACCCTGGGCACCAGACTGGAGGCTACACCTTC CASSHYPGHQTGGYTF
TRBJ1-1 . . TRBV5-1 TGCGCCAGCAGCCCGGACAACCAGAACACTGAAGCTTTCTTT CASSPDNQNTEAFF
TRBJ1-5 few . TRBV7-2 TGTGCCAGCAGTCCCACGACAGTCAATCAGCCCCAGCATTTT CASSPTTVNQPQHF
TRBJ1-2 few . TRBV24-1 TGTGCCACCTTTCCGGGTCCCCGGAGGGGCTACACCTTC CATFPGPRRGYTF
TRBJ1-1 few . TRBV29-1 TGCAGCGTCGTTGGACAGAACACTGAAGCTTTCTTT CSVVGQNTEAFF
TRBJ1-2 few . TRBV14 TGTGCCAGCAGCCAAGAAACGCTTTATGGCTACACCTTC CASSQETLYGYTF
TRBJ1-4 . . TRBV7-2 TGTGCCAGCAGCTTAGGGCAGGCCAGAGAAAAACTGTTTTTT CASSLGQAREKLFF
TRBJ1-5 . . TRBV6-5 TGTGCCAGCAGTTACTCGGGAGGTACGGGGGCAGGTCAGCCCCAGCATTTT CASSYSGGTGAGQPQHF
TRBJ1-1 few . TRBV5-1 TGCGCCAGCAGCTTGGAACGACGGGGGAGCGCTGAAGCTTTCTTT CASSLERRGSAEAFF
TRBJ2-7 . TRBD2 TRBV6-5 TGTGCCAGCACCCTACTAGCGGATCGCTCCTACGAGCAGTACTTC CASTLLADRSYEQYF
TRBJ2-1 . . TRBV12-3/TRBV12-4 TGTGCCAGCAAGAGCCACAGGAACAATGAGCAGTTCTTC CASKSHRNNEQFF
TRBJ1-1 . TRBD1 TRBV12-3/TRBV12-4 TGTGCCAGCAGCCCTCTGGACAGGGAATACACTGAAGCTTTCTTT CASSPLDREYTEAFF
TRBJ1-1 . . TRBV5-1 TGCGCCACCAGTAACGGGAAGGGCCGTACTGAAGCTTTCTTT CATSNGKGRTEAFF
TRBJ1-3 . TRBD1 TRBV9 TGTGCCAGCAGCGTCGGTCCGGGACAGGGGGTAGAGTCCCTCTCTGGAAACACCATATATTTT CASSVGPGQGVESLSGNTIYF
TRBJ1-2 few . TRBV11-2 TGTGCCAGCAGCCCCACATTTAACTATGGCTACACCTTC CASSPTFNYGYTF
TRBJ1-3 . TRBD1 TRBV20-1 TGCAGTGCCAGCAGGACAGGGAGGTCTGGAAACACCATATATTTT CSASRTGRSGNTIYF
TRBJ1-1 few . TRBV20-1 TGCAGTGCTAGAGATCTTAGACGGAAAATGAACACTGAAGCTTTCTTT CSARDLRRKMNTEAFF
TRBJ1-2 . . TRBV19 TGTGCCACAGTGTCAGGGGCGAATGGCTACACCTTC CATVSGANGYTF
TRBJ1-2 few TRBD1 TRBV4-3 TGCGCCAGCAGCCAGCAGGGGGCTGCGAGAGGAGTAACCTTC CASSQQGAARGVTF
TRBJ2-2 . . TRBV9 TGTGCCAGCAGCTTCCGGGTTGCTAACACCGGGGAGCTGTTTTTT CASSFRVANTGELFF
TRBJ2-2 . . TRBV27 TGTGCCAGCAGTCCCATAGCCGGGGAGCTGTTTTTT CASSPIAGELFF
TRBJ1-3 few . TRBV18 TGTGCCAGCTCACCAGTTCTGGCGTCGGATGGGAACACCATATATTTT CASSPVLASDGNTIYF
TRBJ2-2 once TRBD1 TRBV10-2 TGCGCCAGCAGCCAGGGGACAGGGTTCACCGGGGAGCTGTTTTTT CASSQGTGFTGELFF
TRBJ1-5 . . TRBV27 TGTGCCAGCAGTGTCACAAGCGACAGTTTTCAGCCCCAGCATTTT CASSVTSDSFQPQHF
TRBJ2-1 . TRBD2 TRBV6-1 TGTGCCAGCAGCCTCGGGGGGGATGTCTCCTACAATGAGCAGTTCTTC CASSLGGDVSYNEQFF
TRBJ1-3 . . TRBV4-3 TGCGCCAGCAGCCAAGATCCGGGTGGAAACACCATATATTTT CASSQDPGGNTIYF
TRBJ2-3 . . TRBV27 TGTGCCAGCAGTTTACGAAAGTTTCCCTCCGTCACAGATACGCAGTATTTT CASSLRKFPSVTDTQYF
TRBJ1-2 . TRBD1 TRBV6-6 TGTGCCAGCAGGGCCGGGACAGGGGGCATGAACTATGGCTACACCTTC CASRAGTGGMNYGYTF
TRBJ1-2 . . TRBV12-3/TRBV12-4 TGTGCCAGCAGGGAGAGGGCGGGGTTCCGTGGCTACACCTTC CASRERAGFRGYTF
TRBJ2-2 . TRBD2 TRBV5-4 TGTGCCAGCAGCGGGGGGACTAGCGGAAACACCGGGGAGCTGTTTTTT CASSGGTSGNTGELFF
TRBJ2-1 . . TRBV7-6 TGTGCCAGCAGCTTAGGGAGGGTAAATGAGCAGTTCTTC CASSLGRVNEQFF
TRBJ1-1 . TRBD1 TRBV6-5 TGTGCCAGCAATGACCCAGGGGGCTCGAGCACTGAAGCTTTCTTT CASNDPGGSSTEAFF
TRBJ1-6 . . TRBV5-1 TGCGCCAGCGGTGGGACCAAGGTTTCGGCTAATTCACCCCTCCACTTT CASGGTKVSANSPLHF
TRBJ1-6 few . TRBV6-5 TGTGCCAGCATCCAAACTCGTCGACCGGGTTATAATTCACCCCTCCACTTT CASIQTRRPGYNSPLHF
TRBJ1-2 few . TRBV6-5 TGTGCCAGCAGTTACCTCGGGGCCCGAGGTAACTATGGCTACACCTTC CASSYLGARGNYGYTF
TRBJ2-1 once TRBD2 TRBV6-5 TGTGCCAGCAGTTACTCGCCGGGACTAGCGGGAGATTACCATGAGCAGTTCTTC CASSYSPGLAGDYHEQFF
TRBJ1-5 . . TRBV4-3 TGCGCCAGCAGCCAAGACAGCAATCAGCCCCAGCATTTT CASSQDSNQPQHF
TRBJ1-5 . . TRBV20-1 TGCAGTGCTACACAGGGCGATCAGCCCCAGCATTTT CSATQGDQPQHF
TRBJ1-5 . TRBD1 TRBV24-1 TGTGCCACCAGCTCTTCGGACAGGATCAATCAGCCCCAGCATTTT CATSSSDRINQPQHF
TRBJ2-5 few . TRBV10-2 TGCGCCAGCAGTGAAAGGGCGCGGGAGACCCAGTACTTC CASSERARETQYF
TRBJ1-2 . . TRBV27 TGTGCCAGCAGTTTACTGGGAAACTATGGCTACACCTTC CASSLLGNYGYTF